The rows below give T cell receptor beta chains drawn from one sample of a study of cytomegalovirus exposure and HLA in healthy donors. Repertoires were generated with immunoSEQ multiplex PCR, while TCRdb's copy carries only in-frame clones and drops some. The table lists about 140,000 clones, more than 70% of them singletons. Sequences were obtained from PBMCs. All receptors come from a man younger than 45 in good health and CMV-seronegative. Both conserved end residues are part of each CDR3. A D gene is named only where the DNA matches it firmly. Clone size, where shown, is once, few, many, or a class for clones that have expanded.

cdr3_aa cdr3_nt j_call clone_size v_call d_call
CSAIGGWKLFF TGCAGTGCTATCGGGGGGTGGAAACTGTTTTTT TRBJ1-4 few TRBV20-1 -
CASSPDGHRYGYTF TGTGCCAGCAGCCCCGATGGGCACCGCTATGGCTACACCTTC TRBJ1-2 - TRBV7-3 -
CASSLATGANVLTF TGTGCCAGCAGCTTAGCGACAGGGGCCAACGTCCTGACTTTC TRBJ2-6 - TRBV7-2 -
CASSSRSGIHEQYF TGTGCCAGCTCATCCCGGTCGGGTATCCACGAGCAGTACTTC TRBJ2-7 few TRBV18 -
CASSSLTRGKTDTQYF TGTGCCAGCAGTTCCCTTACCCGCGGCAAGACAGATACGCAGTATTTT TRBJ2-3 - TRBV27 -
CASSSTGGSSYEQYF TGTGCCAGCAGCTCAACGGGCGGGTCCTCCTACGAGCAGTACTTC TRBJ2-7 - TRBV7-2 -
CASSDGVDSYEQYF TGCGCCAGCAGTGACGGGGTAGACTCCTACGAGCAGTACTTC TRBJ2-7 - TRBV10-1 -
CAISESAGNTEAFF TGTGCCATCAGTGAGTCAGCGGGGAACACTGAAGCTTTCTTT TRBJ1-1 - TRBV10-3 -
CAWRVAGGRDTQYF TGTGCCTGGAGGGTAGCGGGAGGGCGAGATACGCAGTATTTT TRBJ2-3 - TRBV30 TRBD2
CASSTFSLYGYTF TGTGCCAGTAGTACCTTCTCCCTCTATGGCTACACCTTC TRBJ1-2 - TRBV19 -
CASSLGGQGYEQYF TGTGCCAGCAGCTTGGGCGGACAGGGCTACGAGCAGTACTTC TRBJ2-7 - TRBV5-8 TRBD1
CAWRRDRGIFGANVLTF TGTGCCTGGAGGCGGGACAGGGGGATTTTTGGGGCCAACGTCCTGACTTTC TRBJ2-6 - TRBV30 TRBD1
CASSSIGETQYF TGTGCCAGCAGCTCGATCGGGGAGACCCAGTACTTC TRBJ2-5 - TRBV7-9 -
CASSSDRLSYEQYF TGTGCCAGCAGCTCGGACAGGTTGTCCTACGAGCAGTACTTC TRBJ2-7 few TRBV11-2 TRBD1
CASSVGQAPNYGYTF TGTGCCAGCAGCGTGGGACAGGCACCAAACTATGGCTACACCTTC TRBJ1-2 - TRBV11-2 TRBD1
CASSPPGSMNTEAFF TGTGCCAGCAGTCCCCCCGGGTCCATGAACACTGAAGCTTTCTTT TRBJ1-1 once TRBV6-6 -
CAWSVVWSSYNEQFF TGTGCCTGGAGTGTGGTTTGGAGCTCCTACAATGAGCAGTTCTTC TRBJ2-1 - TRBV30 -
CASREGLSYEQYF TGTGCCAGCCGGGAGGGCCTATCCTACGAGCAGTACTTC TRBJ2-7 - TRBV6-1 TRBD2
CASSPICIGELFF TGTGCCAGCTCACCAATTTGTATCGGGGAGCTGTTTTTT TRBJ2-2 - TRBV18 -
CASSLLGESPGNTIYF TGTGCCAGCAGTTTACTAGGAGAGAGTCCTGGAAACACCATATATTTT TRBJ1-3 few TRBV27 -
CASSSGQPNTEAFF TGCGCCAGCAGTTCCGGACAGCCGAACACTGAAGCTTTCTTT TRBJ1-1 - TRBV5-1 -
CASSPFQGAVDTQYF TGTGCCAGCAGCCCTTTCCAGGGGGCGGTAGATACGCAGTATTTT TRBJ2-3 - TRBV9 TRBD1
CASSYSRLAGGGTQYF TGTGCCAGCAGTTACTCGAGACTAGCGGGAGGTGGTACGCAGTATTTT TRBJ2-3 few TRBV6-5 TRBD2
CASSLQSYEQYF TGTGCCAGCAGCCTACAGTCCTACGAGCAGTACTTC TRBJ2-7 - TRBV14 -
CASRILAGDPNEQFF TGTGCCAGCAGAATATTAGCGGGAGACCCCAATGAGCAGTTCTTC TRBJ2-1 - TRBV27 TRBD2
CASSAPAGGGNTEAFF TGTGCCAGCAGTGCCCCGGCAGGGGGTGGGAACACTGAAGCTTTCTTT TRBJ1-1 few TRBV25-1 TRBD1
CAVTGHTDTQYF TGTGCTGTAACAGGGCACACAGATACGCAGTATTTT TRBJ2-3 - TRBV7-7 -
CAWSLTGAGEAFF TGTGCCTGGAGTCTGACAGGGGCCGGCGAAGCTTTCTTT TRBJ1-1 - TRBV30 TRBD1
CASSDFFANSGYTF TGTGCCAGCAGTGACTTTTTTGCGAACTCTGGCTACACCTTC TRBJ1-2 few TRBV6-4 -
CASSVGAQANQPQHF TGTGCCAGCAGCGTAGGTGCCCAAGCCAATCAGCCCCAGCATTTT TRBJ1-5 - TRBV9 -
CASSDLAADTQYF TGTGCCAGCAGTGATCTAGCAGCAGATACGCAGTATTTT TRBJ2-3 - TRBV2 -
CASTFVTGGDEQFF TGTGCCAGCACCTTTGTAACGGGGGGCGATGAGCAGTTCTTC TRBJ2-1 medium-sized TRBV6-5 -
CASSSPRGLLSGANVLTF TGTGCCAGCTCATCCCCCAGGGGACTACTCTCTGGGGCCAACGTCCTGACTTTC TRBJ2-6 - TRBV18 -
CASSSGAGGSNQPQHF TGTGCCAGCAGTTCCGGGGCCGGGGGAAGCAATCAGCCCCAGCATTTT TRBJ1-5 few TRBV27 -
CASSLVTYRDDTGELFF TGTGCCAGCAGCTTAGTCACCTACAGGGATGACACCGGGGAGCTGTTTTTT TRBJ2-2 - TRBV7-9 -
CAISESGPNLGNEQFF TGTGCCATCAGTGAGTCCGGTCCGAACCTAGGCAATGAGCAGTTCTTC TRBJ2-1 - TRBV10-3 -
CASSLETGTGSYEQYF TGCGCCAGCAGCTTGGAAACCGGGACAGGCTCCTACGAGCAGTACTTC TRBJ2-7 - TRBV5-1 TRBD1
CASSRASGSLNEQYF TGTGCCAGCAGTCGGGCTAGCGGGAGTTTGAACGAGCAGTACTTC TRBJ2-7 few TRBV28 TRBD2
CASSNRDRTYEQYF TGTGCCAGTAGCAACCGGGACAGAACCTACGAGCAGTACTTC TRBJ2-7 few TRBV19 TRBD1
CASSARQGYLDTQYF TGTGCCAGCAGTGCACGACAGGGGTACTTAGATACGCAGTATTTT TRBJ2-3 once TRBV2 TRBD1
CASTTPGSGANVLTF TGCGCCAGCACCACCCCGGGTTCTGGGGCCAACGTCCTGACTTTC TRBJ2-6 - TRBV5-1 -
CASSYGLAGVLSYEQYF TGCGCCAGCAGCTACGGACTAGCGGGAGTCTTGTCCTACGAGCAGTACTTC TRBJ2-7 once TRBV5-1 TRBD2
CASSILGGDEQYF TGTGCCAGTAGTATATTGGGAGGGGACGAGCAGTACTTC TRBJ2-7 - TRBV19 TRBD2
CASSFGLADYEQYF TGCGCCAGCAGCTTTGGCCTAGCGGACTACGAGCAGTACTTC TRBJ2-7 once TRBV5-1 TRBD2
CASRLASGGRDNTGELFF TGTGCAAGTCGCTTAGCGAGTGGCGGGAGGGATAACACCGGGGAGCTGTTTTTT TRBJ2-2 - TRBV12-2 -
CASSLGGFGQYF TGTGCCAGCAGCTTAGGCGGGTTCGGGCAGTACTTC TRBJ2-7 - TRBV11-2 -
CASSQGREGTIGYTF TGTGCCAGCAGCCAAGGCAGGGAAGGTACTATTGGCTACACCTTC TRBJ1-2 - TRBV4-2 -
CASRENYGFPEAFF TGTGCCAGCAGAGAAAATTACGGGTTTCCTGAAGCTTTCTTT TRBJ1-1 - TRBV2 -
CASSSGTSGSTGELFF TGTGCCAGCAGTTCCGGGACTAGCGGTTCCACCGGGGAGCTGTTTTTT TRBJ2-2 once TRBV27 TRBD2